These T cell receptor beta chains were read from a single sample in a study of cytomegalovirus exposure and HLA in healthy donors. Assay used: immunoSEQ multiplex PCR; TCRdb lists only in-frame clones, some missing. The table shows about 170,000 clones, with roughly 79% occurring only once. Material: PBMCs. The origin of the receptors is a woman aged 45-60 years in good health and CMV-seropositive. Both conserved end residues are part of each CDR3. The D gene is left open where the match is weak. Clone size is given for some rows only: seen once, a few or many times, or a class if the clone is expanded.

D: TRBD2; V: TRBV5-4; J: TRBJ2-3; size: few; CDR3: CASSAGGTSTDTQYF; DNA: TGTGCCAGCAGCGCGGGGGGAACAAGCACAGATACGCAGTATTTT
D: .; V: TRBV28; J: TRBJ1-1; size: .; CDR3: CASTMGGNTEAFF; DNA: TGTGCCAGCACCATGGGGGGGAACACTGAAGCTTTCTTT
D: .; V: TRBV20-1; J: TRBJ1-1; size: .; CDR3: CSGAQPTEAFF; DNA: TGCAGTGGGGCCCAACCCACTGAAGCTTTCTTT
D: .; V: TRBV27; J: TRBJ2-7; size: .; CDR3: CASRPGGSYYEQYF; DNA: TGTGCCAGCAGACCTGGGGGGAGCTACTACGAGCAGTACTTC
D: TRBD1; V: TRBV5-1; J: TRBJ2-7; size: .; CDR3: CASSFTVDRGYEQYF; DNA: TGCGCCAGCAGCTTTACGGTAGACAGGGGATACGAGCAGTACTTC
D: .; V: TRBV11-2; J: TRBJ1-5; size: .; CDR3: CASSLGGRYQPQHF; DNA: TGTGCCAGCAGCTTAGGGGGCAGGTACCAGCCCCAGCATTTT
D: TRBD2; V: TRBV15; J: TRBJ2-7; size: .; CDR3: CATSRGKGLVADEQYF; DNA: TGTGCCACCAGCAGAGGGAAGGGACTAGTGGCGGACGAGCAGTACTTC
D: TRBD1; V: TRBV2; J: TRBJ1-5; size: few; CDR3: CASSSDRGRGQPQHF; DNA: TGTGCCAGCAGTTCTGACAGGGGGCGCGGACAGCCCCAGCATTTT
D: .; V: TRBV28; J: TRBJ1-2; size: .; CDR3: CASSLERYYGYTF; DNA: TGTGCCAGCAGTTTAGAGAGGTACTATGGCTACACCTTC
D: TRBD1; V: TRBV9; J: TRBJ1-4; size: .; CDR3: CASSRGGREKLFF; DNA: TGTGCCAGTTCTCGAGGGGGCAGGGAAAAACTGTTTTTT
D: .; V: TRBV10-1; J: TRBJ2-1; size: once; CDR3: CASSDVGGASSYNEQFF; DNA: TGCGCCAGCAGTGATGTGGGGGGTGCCAGCTCCTACAATGAGCAGTTCTTC
D: TRBD2; V: TRBV5-6; J: TRBJ2-2; size: .; CDR3: CASSSGTSGGSGELFF; DNA: TGTGCCAGCAGCTCAGGGACTAGCGGGGGGTCCGGGGAGCTGTTTTTT
D: TRBD2; V: TRBV10-3; J: TRBJ2-3; size: .; CDR3: CAARTSGSSTDTQYF; DNA: TGTGCCGCCCGGACTAGCGGCTCTAGCACAGATACGCAGTATTTT
D: TRBD1; V: TRBV7-9; J: TRBJ1-2; size: .; CDR3: CASSHQLRTGSLGYTF; DNA: TGTGCCAGCAGCCACCAACTCCGGACAGGGAGCCTTGGCTACACCTTC
D: TRBD1; V: TRBV4-3; J: TRBJ1-1; size: .; CDR3: CASSQSGQGGTEAFF; DNA: TGCGCCAGCAGCCAGTCGGGACAGGGCGGCACTGAAGCTTTCTTT
D: .; V: TRBV4-3; J: TRBJ2-5; size: .; CDR3: CASSQEANIKTQYF; DNA: TGCGCCAGCAGCCAAGAAGCCAATATAAAGACCCAGTACTTC
D: TRBD1; V: TRBV28; J: TRBJ2-1; size: .; CDR3: CASWDRLSYNEQFF; DNA: TGTGCCAGCTGGGACAGGTTATCCTACAATGAGCAGTTCTTC
D: .; V: TRBV9; J: TRBJ2-7; size: .; CDR3: CASSVSRMSSYEQYF; DNA: TGTGCCAGCAGCGTCAGCAGGATGAGCTCCTACGAGCAGTACTTC
D: TRBD1; V: TRBV10-3; J: TRBJ2-1; size: once; CDR3: CAISEYDREHNEQFF; DNA: TGTGCCATCAGTGAATATGACAGGGAGCACAATGAGCAGTTCTTC
D: TRBD1; V: TRBV7-8; J: TRBJ1-4; size: .; CDR3: CASSPGTGINEKLFF; DNA: TGTGCCAGCAGCCCCGGGACAGGGATAAATGAAAAACTGTTTTTT
D: TRBD1; V: TRBV6-4; J: TRBJ1-2; size: once; CDR3: CASSAGGGYTF; DNA: TGTGCCAGCAGCGCAGGGGGCGGCTACACCTTC
D: .; V: TRBV18; J: TRBJ1-1; size: .; CDR3: CASSPSRERAPEAFF; DNA: TGTGCCAGCTCACCATCGAGGGAACGGGCGCCTGAAGCTTTCTTT
D: .; V: TRBV7-9; J: TRBJ2-7; size: once; CDR3: CASSPGLAVGYEQYF; DNA: TGTGCCAGCAGCCCAGGCTTAGCGGTTGGCTACGAGCAGTACTTC